What follows are 25 T cell receptor beta chains derived from one specimen sequenced in a study of PD-L1 blockade in urothelial cancer. Time point specified: pretreatment peripheral blood. Sequencing was performed with immunoSEQ multiplex PCR; in TCRdb, only in-frame clones are kept and a portion is missing. The sample consists of approximately 90,000 clones, 90% of them appearing once. Here the sequenced sample was PBMCs, taken around atezolizumab (anti-PD-L1) treatment. The origin of the receptors is a man between 60 and 75 years old with urothelial cancer.

This clone was detected only a few times. V usage is TRBV6-1 and J usage is TRBJ2-7; D possibly corresponds to TRBD1 (5 bases). This CDR3 is 12 amino acids long. Germline loops: CDR1 MNHNS, CDR2 SASEGT. V lost 3 bases and J 2 bases, leaving 5 bases between the germline ends. The CDR3: CASSETAYEQYF. For the CDR3, the DNA is TGTGCCAGCAGTGAGACAGCCTACGAGCAGTACTTC.

The chain uses TRBV5-4 and TRBJ2-7, with TRBD1 matching over 7 bases. Losses at the gene ends were 3 bases for V and 4 bases for J; bases not matched to a gene: 7. CDR1 is SGHNT and CDR2 is YYREEE in the germline V gene (reference sequence). CDR3 length equals 14 residues. As DNA, the CDR3 is TGTGCCAGCAGCTCTGGGACAGCTCAATACGAGCAGTACTTC. It specifies CASSSGTAQYEQYF.

The genes are TRBV10-3 and TRBJ2-7; a weak D match, TRBD2 (5 bases). With 5 bases removed from V and 4 bases from J, the gap between germline ends came to 15 bases. The CDR3 totals 14 residues. Germline V CDR1 and CDR2: ENHRY, SYGVKD. The CDR3 DNA reads as TGTGCCATCAGTCTTAGCGAATTTCGGTACGAGCAGTACTTC. Translated: CAISLSEFRYEQYF.

The chain carries TRBV18 and TRBJ1-2, with D perhaps TRBD1 (6 bases). The CDR3 spans 15 residues. Between the trimmed V and J ends, which lost 3 bases and 1 base, there was a span of 12 bases. Looked up from germline, CDR1 is KGHSH and CDR2 is LQKENI. CDR3 region: CASSPSSDSNYGYTF. The CDR3 DNA reads TGTGCCAGCTCACCCTCCTCGGACAGTAACTATGGCTACACCTTC.

The CDR3 nucleotides read TGTGCCAGCTCACCAGGGCAGGGGCGACTTAACTATGGCTACACCTTC. This encodes CASSPGQGRLNYGYTF. V gene TRBV18 combines with J gene TRBJ1-2; D might be TRBD1 (6 bases). The CDR3 has 16 amino acids. The V gene lost 2 bases and the J gene lost 1 base, with 14 bases spanning the gap. The germline gives CDR1 KGHSH, CDR2 LQKENI.

The V gene is TRBV6-1, the J gene TRBJ1-6, with a tentative D call TRBD1 (5 bases). Looked up from germline, CDR1 is MNHNS and CDR2 is SASEGT. V was clipped by 6 bases and J by 4 bases, with 13 bases between them. This CDR3 contains 15 residues. CDR3: CASRGGSVYNSPLHF. The CDR3 region has the DNA TGTGCCAGCAGGGGGGGGAGTGTTTATAATTCACCCCTCCACTTT.

Judged by abundance, this clone is medium-sized (0.01 to 0.1%). The chain recombines TRBV7-3 with TRBJ2-2; D possibly corresponds to TRBD2 (5 bases). The CDR3 has 14 residues. V was pared by 1 base and J by 7 bases, with 10 bases between. In germline, CDR1 is SGHTA, CDR2 FQGTGA. The CDR3 coding sequence is TGTGCCAGCAGCTTAATTGTTGGAGGCGGGGAGCTGTTTTTT. Its translation is CASSLIVGGGELFF. Full variable domain (remainder filled in from reference TRBV7-3 and TRBJ2-2): GAGVSQTPSNKVTEKGKYVELRCDPISGHTALYWYRQSLGQGPEFLIYFQGTGAADDSGLPNDRFFAVRPEGSVSTLKIQRTERGDSAVYLCASSLIVGGGELFFGEGSRLTVL.

The chain's CDR3 is CAWRDHRGETQYF. In DNA, the CDR3 is TGTGCCTGGAGAGACCACAGGGGAGAGACCCAGTACTTC. V and J are TRBV30 and TRBJ2-5; 7 bases line up with TRBD1. V was pared by 3 bases and J by 4 bases, with 5 bases of the junction left unmatched. CDR1 is GTSNPN, CDR2 SVGIG, per germline (reference sequence). This CDR3 spans 13 amino acids.

The J gene is TRBJ2-2, the V gene TRBV4-3, with TRBD2 identical over 7 bases. Per the germline V gene, CDR1 is LGHNA and CDR2 is YSLEER. The CDR3 loop spans 20 amino acids. V lost 0 bases and J lost 4; bases outside the gene matches: 17. The CDR3 bases are TGCGCCAGCAGCCAAGAGTTTTATCGCGGGAGTAGAAGGGCCACCGGGGAGCTGTTTTTT. Translating gives CASSQEFYRGSRRATGELFF.

This chain joins TRBV27 and TRBJ1-1; TRBD1 aligns across 7 bases. V gave up 4 bases and J gave up 1 base; unmatched junction bases: 12. Germline V gene lookup returns CDR1 MNHEY and CDR2 SMNVEV (reference sequence). This CDR3 is built from 17 residues. The CDR3 DNA reads TGTGCCAGCAGTTCCCTAATGCGGGGACAGTCGAACACTGAAGCTTTCTTT. Its translation is CASSSLMRGQSNTEAFF.

This clone was counted a single time. The V and J genes are TRBV7-2 and TRBJ1-1; a weak D match, TRBD1 (5 bases). Trimming took 1 base from V and 0 from J, leaving 9 bases between them. The CDR3 runs 15 residues. The germline gives CDR1 SGHTA, CDR2 FQGNSA. CDR3 amino acids: CASSLEAGMNTEAFF. The CDR3 nucleotides read TGTGCCAGCAGCTTAGAGGCAGGGATGAACACTGAAGCTTTCTTT.

The chain uses TRBV19 and TRBJ1-2, with a tentative D call TRBD1 (5 bases). The germline V gene has CDR1 LNHDA and CDR2 SQIVND (reference sequence). This CDR3 contains 15 residues. V gave up 6 bases and J gave up 2 bases, with 16 bases separating them. CDR3 protein: CASSLAGGSNYGYTF. CDR3 sequence (DNA): TGTGCCAGTAGCCTGGCCGGGGGGTCAAACTATGGCTACACCTTC.

This chain connects TRBV5-5 to TRBJ2-3; 9 bases are shared with TRBD2. The CDR3 covers 15 residues. Germline V gene sequence: CDR1 SGHKS, CDR2 YYEKEE (reference sequence). Trimming removed 4 bases from V and 2 bases from J; junction bases left unmatched: 5. CDR3 in amino acids: CASSLSSGATDTQYF. The CDR3 DNA follows: TGTGCCAGCAGCCTGTCTAGCGGGGCCACAGATACGCAGTATTTT.

This sequence joins TRBV5-4 and TRBJ2-7; D may be TRBD1 (6 bases). This CDR3 has 14 residues. From germline, CDR1 is SGHNT and CDR2 YYREEE (reference sequence). Trimming took off 3 bases at V and 5 bases at J, with 15 bases between the two ends. The CDR3 coding sequence is TGTGCCAGCAGCTACCAGACAGGAGCGAACGAGCAGTACTTC. Protein sequence: CASSYQTGANEQYF.

This chain connects TRBV5-8 to TRBJ1-5; TRBD1 might be the D (5 bases). The CDR3 contains 18 residues. Trimming stripped 1 base from V and 1 base from J, with 18 bases between. Germline loops: CDR1 SGHTS, CDR2 YDEGEE. The CDR3 nucleotides read TGTGCCAGCAGCTTGTGGGGGGACCCCCTCGGGAGCAATCAGCCCCAGCATTTT. This codes for CASSLWGDPLGSNQPQHF.

The V call is TRBV28, the J call TRBJ2-1; D is unresolved. Trimming removed 9 bases at V and 2 bases at J, with 17 bases between. CDR1 is MDHEN and CDR2 is SYDVKM in the germline V gene. The CDR3 extends over 15 amino acids. Here the CDR3 reads CASSPGSSTYNEQFF. The DNA of the CDR3 is TGTGCCAGTAGCCCCGGGTCCTCAACCTACAATGAGCAGTTCTTC.

This chain joins TRBV7-2 and TRBJ2-7; 9 nucleotides agree with TRBD1. V shed 0 bases, J shed 4 bases, and the junction held 1 base outside the gene matches. The CDR3 is 14 residues long. Germline lookup yields CDR1 SGHTA and CDR2 FQGNSA. CDR3 sequence: CASSLAGQGYEQYF. CDR3 coding DNA: TGTGCCAGCAGCTTAGCAGGACAGGGGTACGAGCAGTACTTC.

This chain joins TRBV2 and TRBJ1-2, with 7 positions matching TRBD1. The V segment lost 3 bases and the J segment 5 bases; nucleotides outside the gene matches: 15. Germline-derived CDR1 and CDR2 are SNHLY and FYNNEI. The CDR3 consists of 17 residues. The CDR3 sequence is CASSESRTGEPRYGYTF. CDR3 bases: TGTGCCAGCAGTGAGTCCCGGACAGGCGAGCCTAGATATGGCTACACCTTC.

DNA for the CDR3: TGTGCCAGCAGCTCGCGGACTAGCGGGGATCGCGAGCAGTACTTC. It codes for CASSSRTSGDREQYF. The J gene is TRBJ2-7, the V gene TRBV7-2; 12 bases agree with TRBD2. CDR3 size: 15 residues. CDR1 and CDR2 (germline): SGHTA, FQGNSA. With V trimmed by 4 bases and J by 6 bases, 7 bases remained unmatched.

This chain joins TRBV25-1 and TRBJ2-5, with D uncertain. The CDR3 is 12 residues long. Germline CDR1 MGHDK, CDR2 SYGVNS. Between the trimmed V and J ends, which lost 2 bases and 5 bases, there was a span of 6 bases. The CDR3 region is CASSEDSETQYF. CDR3 coding DNA: TGTGCCAGCAGTGAAGATAGTGAGACCCAGTACTTC.

For this clone: Additional DNA sequences in this sample encode the identical CDR3. The chain recombines TRBV10-3 with TRBJ2-5; the D gene is possibly TRBD1 (5 bases). CDR1 and CDR2 (germline): ENHRY, SYGVKD. This CDR3 contains 13 residues. V was pared by 2 bases and J by 3 bases, with 7 bases between. CDR3 sequence (DNA): TGTGCCATCAGTGAGGGGGCAGAAGAGACCCAGTACTTC. It yields the protein CAISEGAEETQYF.

V is TRBV5-1 and J is TRBJ2-3; 9 bases fit TRBD2. Trimming took 0 bases from V and 3 from J; bases not matched to a gene: 5. The CDR3 has 16 residues. Germline assignment: CDR1 SGHRS and CDR2 YFSETQ. The CDR3 loop is CASSLASSGETDTQYF. DNA for the CDR3: TGCGCCAGCAGCTTGGCGTCTAGCGGGGAAACAGATACGCAGTATTTT.

This chain joins TRBV28 and TRBJ2-3; possibly TRBD2 for D (6 bases). Germline lookup yields CDR1 MDHEN and CDR2 SYDVKM. V was trimmed by 3 bases and J by 1 base, leaving 11 bases between them. The CDR3 extends over 15 amino acids. DNA of the CDR3: TGTGCCAGCAGTTTTCGCGGGGCGGGCACAGATACGCAGTATTTT. Translation: CASSFRGAGTDTQYF.

The chain carries TRBV7-2 and TRBJ2-5; D uncertain. The germline CDR1 and CDR2 sequences are SGHTA and FQGNSA. V lost 3 bases, J lost 1 base, and 6 bases lay in between. The CDR3 length is 13 residues. The DNA for the CDR3 is TGTGCCAGCAGCTTTCAAGCCCAAGAGACCCAGTACTTC. Its protein product is CASSFQAQETQYF.

This chain joins TRBV12-5 and TRBJ1-1; 9 positions agree with TRBD1. CDR3 length equals 13 residues. With V trimmed by 9 bases and J by 3 bases, 5 bases remained unmatched. CDR1 is LGHNT, CDR2 FRNRAP, per germline. The CDR3 loop is CASQQGAYTEAFF. The CDR3 DNA reads TGTGCTAGCCAACAGGGGGCGTACACTGAAGCTTTCTTT.